This TCR beta chain was sequenced during a study of blood T cell repertoires in COVID-19. The overall study: Collection of acute and convalescent COVID-19 samples took place in the United States, Italy and Spain. Sources were T cells, B-cell-depleted T cells, or PBMCs; the material itself was cDNA or gDNA.

Germline V CDR1 and CDR2: SGHVS, FQNEAQ. Trimming took 5 bases from V and 9 from J, leaving 8 bases between them. The CDR3 loop spans 12 amino acids. Sequencing used immunoSEQ multiplex PCR; TCRdb keeps in-frame clones, though not all of them. The sample consists of approximately 99,000 clones, 70% to 85% of them appearing once. The chain recombines TRBV7-8 with TRBJ1-6; D gene ambiguous. The origin of this receptor is a woman aged 40 to 50 with acute or convalescent COVID-19. The sequenced material came from peripheral blood. The CDR3 spells CASSLLGSPLHF. DNA of the CDR3: TGTGCCAGCAGCCTACTCGGTTCACCCCTCCACTTT.